This is a list of T cell receptor beta chains from one sample in a study of T cell repertoires in cytomegalovirus infection. In TCRdb, the reads were re-called with MiXCR into one record per CDR3 protein. The sample has 95,000 to 120,000 distinct CDR3 sequences; 30% to 35% are singletons. Their cognate antigens are unknown. This material consisted of CD8+ T cells from cultured PBMCs, taken from culture after CMV antigen stimulation. The receptors stem from a human donor in good health (CMV status not recorded). Some clones in this sample may be carry-over from other donors' samples. Both conserved end residues are part of each CDR3. Each record gives: V gene, clone size, J gene, D gene, CDR3 protein, CDR3 DNA. D genes are given only for firm matches. Size values are once, few and many counts, or a class for expanded clones, and some rows have none.

V gene: TRBV14
clone size: few
J gene: TRBJ2-7
D gene: -
CDR3 protein: CASSQVQSSYEQYF
CDR3 DNA: TGTGCCAGCAGCCAAGTGCAAAGCTCCTACGAGCAGTACTTC

V gene: TRBV15
clone size: -
J gene: TRBJ1-1
D gene: -
CDR3 protein: CATSRVGTEAFF
CDR3 DNA: TGTGCCACCAGCAGAGTGGGCACTGAAGCTTTCTTT

V gene: TRBV7-2
clone size: -
J gene: TRBJ2-1
D gene: TRBD1
CDR3 protein: CASSLDRGNEQFF
CDR3 DNA: TGTGCCAGCAGCTTGGACAGGGGTAATGAGCAGTTCTTC

V gene: TRBV6-5
clone size: few
J gene: TRBJ2-3
D gene: -
CDR3 protein: CASSYGEMQYF
CDR3 DNA: TGTGCCAGCAGTTACGGGGAGATGCAGTATTTT

V gene: TRBV7-3
clone size: -
J gene: TRBJ2-2
D gene: -
CDR3 protein: CASRAGQGGDAGELFF
CDR3 DNA: TGTGCCAGCAGAGCCGGACAGGGAGGGGACGCCGGGGAGCTGTTTTTT

V gene: TRBV28
clone size: few
J gene: TRBJ2-5
D gene: -
CDR3 protein: CASSPTVEGIEETQYF
CDR3 DNA: TGTGCCAGCAGTCCGACTGTAGAGGGAATCGAAGAGACCCAGTACTTC

V gene: TRBV7-6
clone size: -
J gene: TRBJ2-1
D gene: -
CDR3 protein: CASSFSPTGEQFF
CDR3 DNA: TGTGCCAGCAGCTTCTCCCCCACGGGTGAGCAGTTCTTC

V gene: TRBV20-1
clone size: -
J gene: TRBJ1-1
D gene: -
CDR3 protein: CSASGGGHRANTEAFF
CDR3 DNA: TGCAGTGCGTCCGGAGGGGGGCATAGAGCGAACACTGAAGCTTTCTTT

V gene: TRBV7-2
clone size: many
J gene: TRBJ2-5
D gene: -
CDR3 protein: CASSLIQGSETQYF
CDR3 DNA: TGTGCCAGCAGCTTGATCCAGGGGTCAGAGACCCAGTACTTC

V gene: TRBV7-9
clone size: -
J gene: TRBJ2-7
D gene: TRBD2
CDR3 protein: CASSPIGRGGTSYEQYF
CDR3 DNA: TGTGCCAGCAGCCCTATAGGGCGCGGGGGGACCTCCTACGAGCAGTACTTC

V gene: TRBV5-1
clone size: -
J gene: TRBJ2-5
D gene: -
CDR3 protein: CASSLAGDGVETQYF
CDR3 DNA: TGCGCCAGCAGCTTGGCCGGGGATGGAGTGGAGACCCAGTACTTC

V gene: TRBV6-5
clone size: many
J gene: TRBJ2-1
D gene: -
CDR3 protein: CASSYSSWGQQFF
CDR3 DNA: TGTGCCAGCAGTTACTCCAGTTGGGGCCAGCAGTTCTTC

V gene: TRBV4-2
clone size: -
J gene: TRBJ2-1
D gene: -
CDR3 protein: CASSQEWRVGQSSLEQFF
CDR3 DNA: TGTGCCAGCAGCCAAGAATGGAGGGTGGGACAGAGCTCTTTGGAGCAGTTCTTC

V gene: TRBV27
clone size: -
J gene: TRBJ2-3
D gene: TRBD2
CDR3 protein: CASRPAGGNADTQYF
CDR3 DNA: TGTGCCAGCAGACCAGCGGGGGGAAACGCAGATACGCAGTATTTT

V gene: TRBV10-3
clone size: -
J gene: TRBJ2-7
D gene: -
CDR3 protein: CAISDPARAESNYEQYF
CDR3 DNA: TGTGCCATCAGTGATCCGGCAAGGGCGGAAAGCAACTACGAGCAGTACTTC

V gene: TRBV6-2/TRBV6-3
clone size: -
J gene: TRBJ2-1
D gene: -
CDR3 protein: CAIRGLTGGSYNEQFF
CDR3 DNA: TGTGCCATACGGGGGCTAACGGGGGGCTCCTACAATGAGCAGTTCTTC

V gene: TRBV19
clone size: many
J gene: TRBJ2-6
D gene: -
CDR3 protein: CASSSSGANVLTF
CDR3 DNA: TGTGCCAGCAGTTCCTCTGGGGCCAACGTCCTGACTTTC

V gene: TRBV5-6
clone size: -
J gene: TRBJ2-7
D gene: TRBD2
CDR3 protein: CASSSGTSGEYEQYF
CDR3 DNA: TGTGCCAGCAGCTCCGGGACTAGCGGGGAATACGAGCAGTACTTC

V gene: TRBV4-1
clone size: few
J gene: TRBJ2-7
D gene: TRBD2
CDR3 protein: CASSQDPTTSGGIYEQYF
CDR3 DNA: TGCGCCAGCAGCCAAGATCCCACCACTAGCGGGGGGATCTACGAGCAGTACTTC

V gene: TRBV6-2/TRBV6-3
clone size: -
J gene: TRBJ2-5
D gene: TRBD1
CDR3 protein: CASSGTASSAGETQYF
CDR3 DNA: TGTGCCAGCAGCGGGACAGCCTCATCGGCAGGGGAGACCCAGTACTTC

V gene: TRBV29-1
clone size: -
J gene: TRBJ1-2
D gene: TRBD1
CDR3 protein: CSVEELTGAPMGYTF
CDR3 DNA: TGCAGCGTTGAAGAACTCACAGGGGCTCCTATGGGCTACACCTTC

V gene: TRBV7-2
clone size: many
J gene: TRBJ2-7
D gene: TRBD1
CDR3 protein: CASSLAGQGAWDYEQYF
CDR3 DNA: TGTGCCAGCAGCTTAGCCGGCCAGGGGGCGTGGGACTACGAGCAGTACTTC

V gene: TRBV20-1
clone size: many
J gene: TRBJ2-7
D gene: -
CDR3 protein: CSARTGFGYEQYF
CDR3 DNA: TGCAGTGCTAGAACAGGGTTCGGTTACGAGCAGTACTTC

V gene: TRBV15
clone size: many
J gene: TRBJ2-1
D gene: -
CDR3 protein: CATSRDRGPGIDEQFF
CDR3 DNA: TGTGCCACCAGCAGAGATAGGGGCCCCGGTATCGATGAGCAGTTCTTC

V gene: TRBV7-9
clone size: -
J gene: TRBJ1-1
D gene: -
CDR3 protein: CASRLTGYTEAFF
CDR3 DNA: TGTGCCAGCAGACTTACAGGTTACACTGAAGCTTTCTTT

V gene: TRBV4-1
clone size: -
J gene: TRBJ2-7
D gene: -
CDR3 protein: CASSPVAGGPLYEQYF
CDR3 DNA: TGCGCCAGCAGCCCTGTAGCCGGGGGGCCCCTTTACGAGCAGTACTTC

V gene: TRBV4-1
clone size: once
J gene: TRBJ2-5
D gene: TRBD2
CDR3 protein: CASSPSQGTTETQYF
CDR3 DNA: TGCGCCAGCAGCCCGAGCCAAGGGACTACAGAGACCCAGTACTTC

V gene: TRBV7-8
clone size: -
J gene: TRBJ2-7
D gene: TRBD1
CDR3 protein: CASSLRQGEYEQYF
CDR3 DNA: TGTGCCAGCAGCTTACGCCAGGGGGAGTACGAGCAGTACTTC

V gene: TRBV27
clone size: -
J gene: TRBJ2-3
D gene: -
CDR3 protein: CASSSTVYPGGTDTQYF
CDR3 DNA: TGTGCCAGCAGTTCAACCGTCTACCCGGGGGGCACAGATACGCAGTATTTT

V gene: TRBV12-3/TRBV12-4
clone size: -
J gene: TRBJ2-2
D gene: -
CDR3 protein: CASTQYNTGELFF
CDR3 DNA: TGTGCCAGCACCCAATATAACACCGGGGAGCTGTTTTTT

V gene: TRBV12-3/TRBV12-4
clone size: many
J gene: TRBJ2-7
D gene: -
CDR3 protein: CASSNTYEQYF
CDR3 DNA: TGTGCCAGCAGCAATACCTACGAGCAGTACTTC

V gene: TRBV4-3
clone size: -
J gene: TRBJ1-3
D gene: -
CDR3 protein: CASSQEGMGGEVPNTIYF
CDR3 DNA: TGCGCCAGCAGCCAAGAGGGGATGGGGGGAGAAGTTCCGAACACCATATATTTT

V gene: TRBV15
clone size: -
J gene: TRBJ1-1
D gene: TRBD1
CDR3 protein: CATRRGERPGTGSEPEAFF
CDR3 DNA: TGTGCCACCAGGAGAGGAGAACGACCCGGGACAGGGTCGGAACCTGAAGCTTTCTTT